These T cell receptor beta chains were read from a single sample in a study of blood T cells in healthy people across ages. One entry per CDR3 protein, called by TCRdb with MiXCR from the 5' RACE reads. The profile shows 540,000 or so distinct CDR3 sequences, around half of them singletons. Sequencing input: blood. The receptor source for this set is an elderly man in good health. Both conserved end residues are part of each CDR3. The D gene is left open where the match is weak. Expanded clones are given a class, and other clones once, few, many or no size at all.

TRBJ1-2 | - | few | TRBV12-3/TRBV12-4 | TGTGCCAGCAGTGGGGGGCGTCATGGCTACACCTTC | CASSGGRHGYTF
TRBJ2-2 | - | many | TRBV6-5 | TGTGCCAGCAGTTACGCTGCGAACACCGGGGAGCTGTTTTTT | CASSYAANTGELFF
TRBJ1-2 | TRBD1 | - | TRBV4-1 | TGCGCCAGCAGCCAAGATCGGGGGGACAGCTATGGCTACACCTTC | CASSQDRGDSYGYTF
TRBJ1-6 | - | once | TRBV7-2 | TGTGCCAGCAGCTTAGCGGACAGAGTAAATTCACCCCTCCACTTT | CASSLADRVNSPLHF
TRBJ2-2 | - | - | TRBV27 | TGTGCCAGCAAGGGGGGGCTCCCGAACACCGGGGAGCTGTTTTTT | CASKGGLPNTGELFF
TRBJ2-7 | - | - | TRBV20-1 | TGCAGTGCTAGAAGCGGGTACACCTACGAGCAGTACTTC | CSARSGYTYEQYF
TRBJ1-2 | - | - | TRBV6-2/TRBV6-3 | TGTGCCAGCAGTTTTTCGTGGACAGCCTATGGCTACACCTTC | CASSFSWTAYGYTF
TRBJ2-5 | TRBD2 | - | TRBV11-2 | TGTGCCAGCAGCCTAACTAGCGGGAGATCGGAGACCCAGTACTTC | CASSLTSGRSETQYF
TRBJ2-1 | - | - | TRBV15 | TGTGCCACCAGCAGAGGACTAGGGAACTCCTACAATGAGCAGTTCTTC | CATSRGLGNSYNEQFF
TRBJ2-7 | - | - | TRBV5-1 | TGCGCCAGCAGCGGGGGGACACCCGGCGCCGAGCAGTACTTC | CASSGGTPGAEQYF
TRBJ2-5 | - | - | TRBV6-2/TRBV6-3 | TGTGCCAGCATCGACCACCGGGGCGGACAAGAGACCCAGTACTTC | CASIDHRGGQETQYF
TRBJ2-1 | TRBD1 | - | TRBV11-1 | TGTGCCAGCAGCTTACCCCCGGACAGGGGGCAGTTCTTC | CASSLPPDRGQFF
TRBJ2-5 | - | - | TRBV5-6 | TGTGCCAGCAGCTTGGCGGGGGGCAAGAAGACCCAGTACTTC | CASSLAGGKKTQYF
TRBJ2-7 | - | - | TRBV20-1 | TGCAGTGCTAGGGTTCTAAAACTTAAGTCCTACGAGCAGTACTTC | CSARVLKLKSYEQYF
TRBJ2-3 | TRBD2 | - | TRBV20-1 | TGCAGTGTCTTGGTAGCGGGACCTGTGGATACGCAGTATTTT | CSVLVAGPVDTQYF
TRBJ2-7 | TRBD1 | - | TRBV9 | TGTGCCAGCAGCCTATGGGGACAGGTGGACTACAATGAGCAGTACTTC | CASSLWGQVDYNEQYF
TRBJ2-1 | TRBD2 | - | TRBV10-3 | TGTGCCATCAACGGACTAGCGGGACCCGACAATGAGCAGTTCTTC | CAINGLAGPDNEQFF
TRBJ1-1 | - | few | TRBV7-8 | TGTGCCAGCAGCTTAGCGATTAACACTGAAGCTTTCTTT | CASSLAINTEAFF
TRBJ2-7 | - | few | TRBV7-2 | TGTGCCAGCAGCCAACAGACCTACGAGCAGTACTTC | CASSQQTYEQYF
TRBJ1-1 | TRBD1 | few | TRBV2 | TGTGCCAGCAAACAGGGGGAGCGGTTGGTAAACACTGAAGCTTTCTTT | CASKQGERLVNTEAFF
TRBJ2-3 | - | - | TRBV3-1 | TGTGCCAGCAGCCAAGTCTACACTAGCACAGATACGCAGTATTTT | CASSQVYTSTDTQYF
TRBJ2-1 | TRBD2 | few | TRBV6-2/TRBV6-3 | TGTGCCAGCAGTTACGGGGCGGGGGGGACAAGGAGCTCCTACAATGAGCAGTTCTTC | CASSYGAGGTRSSYNEQFF
TRBJ1-2 | TRBD1 | - | TRBV7-9 | TGTGCCAGCAGCCGGGACAGGGATACAGGGAACTATGGCTACACCTTC | CASSRDRDTGNYGYTF
TRBJ1-5 | - | once | TRBV20-1 | TGCAGTGCCCCCCTGGAGGGTGGCAATCAGCCCCAGCATTTT | CSAPLEGGNQPQHF
TRBJ2-2 | TRBD2 | - | TRBV20-1 | TGCAGTGCTCCCGCGCTAGCGGGTGCCCATGGGGAGGATGGCGGGGAGCTGTTTTTT | CSAPALAGAHGEDGGELFF
TRBJ2-7 | - | - | TRBV5-1 | TGTGCCAGCAGCTTGGACGTCATTAGAACCTACGAGCAGTACTTC | CASSLDVIRTYEQYF
TRBJ2-5 | - | - | TRBV2 | TGTGCCACCCGGGAGAGGGGTCCAGAGACCCAGTACTTC | CATRERGPETQYF
TRBJ2-3 | TRBD1 | few | TRBV20-1 | TGCAGTGCCGAGTCGGACAGGGGGCGGTGGGATACGCAGTATTTT | CSAESDRGRWDTQYF
TRBJ2-7 | - | - | TRBV27 | TGTGACAGCAGTGCATTCACGGGCGAGCAGTACTTC | CDSSAFTGEQYF
TRBJ2-7 | - | once | TRBV28 | TGTGCCAGCAGTTTATGGGGGACCCGTAGCTACGAGCAGTACTTC | CASSLWGTRSYEQYF
TRBJ2-7 | - | - | TRBV29-1 | TGCAGCTCTGAGGGGGGGACTTCCAATGAGCAGTACTTC | CSSEGGTSNEQYF
TRBJ2-1 | TRBD2 | - | TRBV5-1 | TGCGCCAGCGGCCGGGGTAAAGGGCGGGAGGATGAGCAGTTCTTC | CASGRGKGREDEQFF
TRBJ1-6 | - | - | TRBV7-8 | TGTGCCAGCAGTTTAGCTCCCGGACGGACCAATTCACCCCTCCACTTT | CASSLAPGRTNSPLHF
TRBJ2-1 | TRBD1 | - | TRBV20-1 | TGCAGTGTTTTCTCCCCGGGACAGGGGAGCAATGAGCAGTTCTTC | CSVFSPGQGSNEQFF
TRBJ1-1 | - | - | TRBV14 | TGTGCCAGCAGACACGGAGGGACAACGAACACTGAAGCTTTCTTT | CASRHGGTTNTEAFF
TRBJ1-1 | - | few | TRBV7-9 | TGTGCCAGCAGCTTAGATCCACGAGACACTGAAGCTTTCTTT | CASSLDPRDTEAFF
TRBJ2-1 | - | - | TRBV7-2 | TGTGCCAGCAGCTTAGGGGTAGGTTCCCCCTACAATGAGCAGTTCTTC | CASSLGVGSPYNEQFF
TRBJ2-7 | - | - | TRBV20-1 | TGCAGTGCTCGTCCTTTCCGGGAGGGGGCCCACGAGCAGTACTTC | CSARPFREGAHEQYF
TRBJ2-7 | - | - | TRBV11-2 | TGTGCCAGCAGCTCGGACTATACCGAGCAGTACTTC | CASSSDYTEQYF
TRBJ2-5 | - | few | TRBV29-1 | TGCAGCGTCTTAGGGACACTCCAAGAGACCCAGTACTTC | CSVLGTLQETQYF
TRBJ2-3 | TRBD2 | - | TRBV7-2 | TGTGCCAGCCTACAGCGGGGGGCCAGCACAGATACGCAGTATTTT | CASLQRGASTDTQYF
TRBJ2-1 | - | - | TRBV4-1 | TGCGCCAGCAGCCTTGGACTTGAGCAGTTCTTC | CASSLGLEQFF
TRBJ2-3 | - | few | TRBV7-2 | TGTGCCAGCGGCCCAAACACAGATACGCAGTATTTT | CASGPNTDTQYF
TRBJ2-1 | - | - | TRBV5-1 | TGCGCCAGCAGCTTGGATCCAAAAGCGGGCCTCTCCAATGAGCAGTTCTTC | CASSLDPKAGLSNEQFF
TRBJ2-7 | TRBD1 | - | TRBV7-8 | TGTGCCAGCAGCACGAGACAGGGGCGCTCCTACGAGCAGTACTTC | CASSTRQGRSYEQYF
TRBJ2-7 | TRBD1 | - | TRBV7-2 | TGTGCCAGCAGCCTAAGGACAGGGGCGTCCTACGAGCAGTACTTC | CASSLRTGASYEQYF
TRBJ2-7 | TRBD1 | many | TRBV6-6 | TGTGCCAGCAGGCCGGGACAGGGGGCTACCTACGAGCAGTACTTC | CASRPGQGATYEQYF
TRBJ2-7 | TRBD1 | many | TRBV6-6 | TGTGCCAGCAGTCCCAGGGGGTTCGGCGAGCAGTACTTC | CASSPRGFGEQYF
TRBJ2-3 | - | - | TRBV27 | TGTGCCAGCAGTCTCCAGAGGGGGTTATCAGATACGCAGTATTTT | CASSLQRGLSDTQYF
TRBJ2-5 | TRBD2 | few | TRBV29-1 | TGCAGCGTTGATAGCCCCTCTAGCGGGAGAATATCGGAGACCCAGTACTTC | CSVDSPSSGRISETQYF
TRBJ2-7 | TRBD2 | - | TRBV5-1 | TGCGCCAGCAGCTTGGAACTAGCGGGTTACGAGCAGTACTTC | CASSLELAGYEQYF
TRBJ2-3 | - | - | TRBV27 | TGTGCCAGCAGAGCGGTTAGGGTCGGGGGCACAGATACGCAGTATTTT | CASRAVRVGGTDTQYF
TRBJ1-1 | - | - | TRBV7-9 | TGTGCCAGCAGCCCCCGGGGGGGGGCGGGAACTGAAGCTTTCTTT | CASSPRGGAGTEAFF
TRBJ1-2 | - | - | TRBV3-1 | TGTGCCAGCAGCCCCCGCGTCGAGGGGAACTATGGCTACACCTTC | CASSPRVEGNYGYTF